Listed below are T cell receptor beta chains from one sample, sequenced in a study of blood T cells in healthy people across ages. TCRdb redid the calling of the 5' RACE reads with MiXCR, one entry per CDR3 protein. Here the sample spans about 680,000 distinct CDR3 sequences, approximately 49% being singletons. The sample consisted of blood. These receptors were collected from an older woman in good health. The CDR3 runs from the conserved cysteine through the conserved F or W. D genes are given only for firm matches. Clone size is stated in some rows and not others, as once, few, many or a class when expanded.

V	J	size	D	CDR3	DNA
TRBV28	TRBJ2-7	.	TRBD2	CASSLAAPSYEQYF	TGTGCCAGCAGTCTAGCGGCCCCCTCCTACGAGCAGTACTTC
TRBV13	TRBJ1-6	few	.	CASSLGRGDKSPLHF	TGTGCCAGCAGCTTAGGACGTGGGGACAAGTCACCCCTCCACTTT
TRBV20-1	TRBJ2-3	few	.	CSASRPGRGTDTQYF	TGCAGTGCTAGTAGGCCAGGGAGGGGGACAGATACGCAGTATTTT
TRBV9	TRBJ2-5	.	TRBD2	CASSVGGRVPETQYF	TGTGCCAGCAGCGTCGGGGGGAGGGTCCCAGAGACCCAGTACTTC
TRBV7-9	TRBJ2-1	.	.	CASSFGPGENEQFF	.
TRBV28	TRBJ1-5	.	.	CASSSGDAFNQPQHF	TGTGCCAGCAGTTCCGGGGACGCTTTCAATCAGCCCCAGCATTTT
TRBV7-2	TRBJ1-1	.	.	CASSLGAASTEAFF	TGTGCCAGCAGCTTAGGTGCGGCCTCTACTGAAGCTTTCTTT
TRBV28	TRBJ2-7	.	.	CAIGRTYEQYF	TGTGCCATCGGGCGGACCTACGAGCAGTACTTC
TRBV27	TRBJ2-7	once	.	CVSSWAGRYEQYF	TGTGTCAGCAGTTGGGCAGGGCGGTACGAGCAGTACTTC
TRBV20-1	TRBJ1-1	.	.	CSARGWGAFNTEAFF	TGCAGTGCCCGTGGCTGGGGGGCGTTCAACACTGAAGCTTTCTTT
TRBV12-3/TRBV12-4	TRBJ2-7	.	.	CASSLGQVTYEQYF	TGTGCCAGCAGTCTGGGGCAGGTTACCTACGAGCAGTACTTC
TRBV10-3	TRBJ2-1	.	TRBD2	CAISESSGRSSYNEQFF	TGTGCCATCAGTGAGTCAAGCGGGAGAAGCTCCTACAATGAGCAGTTCTTC
TRBV25-1	TRBJ1-2	.	TRBD1	CASSRPGGFGGYTF	TGTGCCAGCAGTCGTCCAGGGGGTTTTGGTGGCTACACCTTC
TRBV7-9	TRBJ2-1	.	.	CASSLRPDSYNEQFF	TGTGCCAGCAGCTTAAGGCCGGACTCCTACAATGAGCAGTTCTTC
TRBV29-1	TRBJ1-1	many	.	CSVEEAVVAFF	TGCAGCGTTGAAGAAGCAGTGGTAGCTTTCTTT
TRBV7-8	TRBJ2-1	.	.	CASSSSTSNEQFF	TGTGCCAGCAGCTCATCCACAAGCAATGAGCAGTTCTTC
TRBV28	TRBJ1-5	.	.	CASSFPQYSNQPQHF	TGTGCCAGCAGTTTCCCCCAATATAGCAATCAGCCCCAGCATTTT
TRBV4-3	TRBJ2-1	.	.	CASSQDEGVEQFF	TGCGCCAGCAGCCAAGACGAGGGAGTTGAGCAGTTCTTC
TRBV5-1	TRBJ2-1	.	TRBD1	CASSSLRGQSNEQFF	TGCGCCAGCAGCTCCCTTAGGGGACAGAGCAATGAGCAGTTCTTC
TRBV6-1	TRBJ1-1	.	.	CASSVGETEAFF	TGTGCCAGCAGTGTAGGGGAGACTGAAGCTTTCTTT
TRBV7-2	TRBJ1-5	.	TRBD1	CASSLVGTAENQPQHF	TGTGCCAGCAGCTTAGTAGGGACAGCGGAAAATCAGCCCCAGCATTTT
TRBV30	TRBJ1-2	.	.	CAWMEENYGYTF	TGTGCCTGGATGGAGGAGAACTATGGCTACACCTTC
TRBV28	TRBJ2-3	.	.	CASSFVAGTDTQYF	TGTGCCAGCAGTTTTGTAGCTGGTACAGATACGCAGTATTTT
TRBV20-1	TRBJ2-1	.	TRBD2	CSASSQTSGYNNEQFF	TGCAGTGCTAGTAGCCAGACTAGCGGGTACAACAATGAGCAGTTCTTC
TRBV4-1	TRBJ2-5	.	TRBD2	CASSLNIGGREGETQYF	TGCGCCAGCAGCCTAAATATAGGCGGGAGAGAGGGAGAGACCCAGTACTTC
TRBV7-2	TRBJ2-4	.	.	CASSLVRGAGMEQYF	TGTGCCAGCAGCTTAGTTCGGGGGGCCGGTATGGAGCAGTACTTC
TRBV20-1	TRBJ2-3	few	TRBD2	CSARVAGGSDTQYF	TGCAGTGCTAGAGTCGCGGGAGGATCAGATACGCAGTATTTT
TRBV28	TRBJ2-7	.	.	CASSFPPAGIYEQYF	TGTGCCAGCAGTTTCCCCCCCGCGGGGATCTACGAGCAGTACTTC